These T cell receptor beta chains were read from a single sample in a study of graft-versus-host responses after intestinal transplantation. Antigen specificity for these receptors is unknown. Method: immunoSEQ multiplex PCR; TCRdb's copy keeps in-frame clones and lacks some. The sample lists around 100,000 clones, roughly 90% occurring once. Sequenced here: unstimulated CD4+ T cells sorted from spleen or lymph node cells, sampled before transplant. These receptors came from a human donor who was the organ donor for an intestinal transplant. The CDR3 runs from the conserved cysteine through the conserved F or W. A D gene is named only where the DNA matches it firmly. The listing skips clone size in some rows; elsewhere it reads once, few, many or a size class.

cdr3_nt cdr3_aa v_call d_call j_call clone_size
TGTGCCAGCAGTTCCAAACAGGGCCTTTTCAATCAGCCCCAGCATTTT CASSSKQGLFNQPQHF TRBV6-6 . TRBJ1-5 .
TGTGCCAGTATGGCCGGGACTCGCAATGAGCAGTTCTTC CASMAGTRNEQFF TRBV19 . TRBJ2-1 .
TGCGCCAGCAGCCAAGGACACCCAGGGAATGAGCAGTTCTTC CASSQGHPGNEQFF TRBV4-1 . TRBJ2-1 once
TGTGCCAGCAGCTTAGCGGCAGGGGTTCTAGAGACCCAGTACTTC CASSLAAGVLETQYF TRBV11-2 . TRBJ2-5 .
TGCGCCAGCAGAGACCGGGGCAACACTGAAGCTTTCTTT CASRDRGNTEAFF TRBV10-2 . TRBJ1-1 once
TGCGCCAGCAGCTTGGGACAGGGAAAGTCCTACGAGCAGTACTTC CASSLGQGKSYEQYF TRBV5-1 TRBD1 TRBJ2-7 .
TGTGCCAGCAGCTTAGGATGGACAGCTAATCCCTCCTACGAGCAGTACTTC CASSLGWTANPSYEQYF TRBV11-2 . TRBJ2-7 .
TGCGCCAGCCGCCACGTTCGGGGCTCAGCCGAGCAGTACTTC CASRHVRGSAEQYF TRBV4-1 . TRBJ2-7 .
TGTGCCAGCATTCCACAGGTCAGCGCTTCACCCCTCCACTTT CASIPQVSASPLHF TRBV6-1 . TRBJ1-6 .
TGTGCCAGCAGCCCAGACACAATTCCCTACAATGAGCAGTTCTTC CASSPDTIPYNEQFF TRBV6-5 . TRBJ2-1 .
TGCGCCAGCAGCTTTACGGCACGATCACCCCTCCACTTT CASSFTARSPLHF TRBV5-1 . TRBJ1-6 .
TGTGCCTGGAGCCGGGGGGGTACCTATGGCTACACCTTC CAWSRGGTYGYTF TRBV30 . TRBJ1-2 once
TGTGCCAGTAGTATCCGGGGACAGGACAGGAACACCGGGGAGCTGTTTTTT CASSIRGQDRNTGELFF TRBV19 TRBD1 TRBJ2-2 .
TGTGCCATCGCAGGGGGCACTGGAAACACCATATATTTT CAIAGGTGNTIYF TRBV10-3 TRBD1 TRBJ1-3 .
TGTGCCAGCAGCACCCGACGGGGAAACACCATATATTTT CASSTRRGNTIYF TRBV7-2 . TRBJ1-3 .
TGTGCCAGCAGTTTATCCCTAACCGAAGGGTATGGCTACACCTTC CASSLSLTEGYGYTF TRBV27 . TRBJ1-2 .
TGTGCCAGCAGTTTGGGGACAGTCGAGCAGTACTTC CASSLGTVEQYF TRBV6-6 TRBD1 TRBJ2-7 few
TGTGCCAGCACCTTGGACAGGGGCCCCACTGAAGCTTTCTTT CASTLDRGPTEAFF TRBV2 TRBD1 TRBJ1-1 .
TGTGCCAGCAGCTTAGGGAGGGCAGGGAGCTCTGGAAACACCATATATTTT CASSLGRAGSSGNTIYF TRBV13 . TRBJ1-3 .
TGTGCCAGCAGTGATGACAGGGGATGGAGTACAGATACGCAGTATTTT CASSDDRGWSTDTQYF TRBV6-1 TRBD1 TRBJ2-3 .
TGTGCCAGTTCGTTGGGGGCCGAGCAGTACTTC CASSLGAEQYF TRBV19 . TRBJ2-7 .
TGTGCCAGCAGTGATCGGGGACTAGGTCTCTACGAGCAGTACTTC CASSDRGLGLYEQYF TRBV2 TRBD2 TRBJ2-7 .
TGTGCCAGCAGTGATTGGGGGCTAGCCAAAAACATTCAGTACTTC CASSDWGLAKNIQYF TRBV6-1 . TRBJ2-4 .
TGTGCCAGCAGCTCGAGTAGCGGGGGTTGGGATACGCAGTATTTT CASSSSSGGWDTQYF TRBV7-2 TRBD2 TRBJ2-3 .
TGTGCCAGCTTGGTCCAGGCCCAACTTGTTAACACTGAAGCTTTCTTT CASLVQAQLVNTEAFF TRBV2 . TRBJ1-1 .
TGTGCCAGCAGTGAAGGTAGCGCGGGGTTTCCCGAGCAGTACTTC CASSEGSAGFPEQYF TRBV6-1 . TRBJ2-7 few
TGTGCCAGCAGCTACCGGCTGTTTAGCACAGATACGCAGTATTTT CASSYRLFSTDTQYF TRBV7-8 . TRBJ2-3 .
TGTGCCAGCAGCCTCACTAGCGGGGGGAACACCGGGGAGCTGTTTTTT CASSLTSGGNTGELFF TRBV9 TRBD2 TRBJ2-2 .
TGTGCCAGCAGCTTAAACGGACACACAGAGCAGTACTTC CASSLNGHTEQYF TRBV7-3 . TRBJ2-7 .
TGTGCCAGCAGTGAAACATTCAGGGTCGGGCAGCCCCAGCATTTT CASSETFRVGQPQHF TRBV2 . TRBJ1-5 .
TGTGCCAGCAGCTTAGGGGCTAGCGGAGGTTTAGATACGCAGTATTTT CASSLGASGGLDTQYF TRBV11-2 TRBD2 TRBJ2-3 .
TGTGCCAGTAGTTCTCCACGACGGCGGCAGTTTTACTGCGAGCAGTACTTC CASSSPRRRQFYCEQYF TRBV19 . TRBJ2-7 .
TGTGCCAGCAGCTCGGGACTAGCGGGGGGTTTTGCAGATACGCAGTATTTT CASSSGLAGGFADTQYF TRBV7-9 TRBD2 TRBJ2-3 .
TGTGCCAGCAGGGCCGTACAGGGAAGGGGTGGCTACACCTTC CASRAVQGRGGYTF TRBV7-9 . TRBJ1-2 .
TGTGCCAGCAGCCAGGGGACAAACAACTACGGCTACACCTTC CASSQGTNNYGYTF TRBV2 . TRBJ1-2 once
TGCAGTGCTGGCGGATATCAGCCCCAGCATTTT CSAGGYQPQHF TRBV20-1 . TRBJ1-5 .
TGTGCCAGTAGCCGACTTGCCACCGGGGAGCTGTTTTTT CASSRLATGELFF TRBV19 . TRBJ2-2 .
TGTGCCAGCTCACCACTCCACACTAGGGGCACTGAAGCTTTCTTT CASSPLHTRGTEAFF TRBV18 . TRBJ1-1 .
TGTGCCAGCAGCCATGGGACAGTGGATACGCAGTATTTT CASSHGTVDTQYF TRBV27 TRBD1 TRBJ2-3 once
TGTGCCATCAGTGGGGACAGAGATAACTATGGCTACACCTTC CAISGDRDNYGYTF TRBV10-3 TRBD1 TRBJ1-2 few